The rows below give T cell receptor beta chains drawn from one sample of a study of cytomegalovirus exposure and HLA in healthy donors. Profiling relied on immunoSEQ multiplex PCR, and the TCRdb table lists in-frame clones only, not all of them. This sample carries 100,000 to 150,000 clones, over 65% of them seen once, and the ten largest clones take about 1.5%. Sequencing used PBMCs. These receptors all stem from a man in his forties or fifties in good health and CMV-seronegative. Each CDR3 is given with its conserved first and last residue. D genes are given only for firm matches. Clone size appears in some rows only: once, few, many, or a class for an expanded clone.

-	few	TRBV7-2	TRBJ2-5	TGTGCCAGCAGCCCACCCCCTACGTTGGAGACCCAGTACTTC	CASSPPPTLETQYF
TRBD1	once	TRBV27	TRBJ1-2	TGTGCCAGCAGTACCACAGGGGTAGTCAGGAGGGGCTACACCTTC	CASSTTGVVRRGYTF
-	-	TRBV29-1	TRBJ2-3	TGCAGCGTTGAGGGAGCAGATACGCAGTATTTT	CSVEGADTQYF
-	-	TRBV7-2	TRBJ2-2	TGTGCCAGCAGCCCCCTTCGGAGGAACACCGGGGAGCTGTTTTTT	CASSPLRRNTGELFF
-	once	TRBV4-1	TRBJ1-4	TGCGCCAGCAGCCAAGGGGAGGGATTTAATGAAAAACTGTTTTTT	CASSQGEGFNEKLFF
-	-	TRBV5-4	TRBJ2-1	TGTGCCAGCAGCGCGGGGACTTACAATGAGCAGTTCTTC	CASSAGTYNEQFF
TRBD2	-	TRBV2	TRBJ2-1	TGTGCCAGCAGCTCTAGCGGGAGTAGGACCTACAATGAGCAGTTCTTC	CASSSSGSRTYNEQFF
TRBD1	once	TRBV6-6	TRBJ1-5	TGTGCCAGCAGTTCTTTGGGACAGGGGAATCAGCCCCAGCATTTT	CASSSLGQGNQPQHF
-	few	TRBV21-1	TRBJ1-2	TGTGCCAGCAGCAAAAAAGGGGGGCCGACAGGGCTGAATATTGATGGCTACACCTTC	CASSKKGGPTGLNIDGYTF
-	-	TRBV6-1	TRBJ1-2	TGTGCCAGCAGTGAACTGGCATCGGGTGGCTACACCTTC	CASSELASGGYTF
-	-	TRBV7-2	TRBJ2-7	TGTGCCAGCACCCGAGGGGCTAGCGGAGGGGGCTACGAGCAGTACTTC	CASTRGASGGGYEQYF
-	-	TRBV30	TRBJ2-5	TGTGCCTGGAGTGACCGGGGTTATGAGTACTTC	CAWSDRGYEYF
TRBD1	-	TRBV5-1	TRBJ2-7	TGCGCCAGCAGCCCAAGGGACAGGGCGGACGAGCAGTACTTC	CASSPRDRADEQYF
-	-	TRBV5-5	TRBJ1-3	TGTGCCAGCAGCTTGGTGGGGCTGGGAAACACCATATATTTT	CASSLVGLGNTIYF
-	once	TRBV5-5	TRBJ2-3	TGTGCCAGCAGCCCTACAGCAGATACGCAGTATTTT	CASSPTADTQYF
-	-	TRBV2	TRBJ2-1	TGTGCCAGCAGTGAAGTCCGCGGGAAGAATTACAATGAGCAGTTCTTC	CASSEVRGKNYNEQFF
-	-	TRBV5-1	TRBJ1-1	TGCGCCAGCAGCCGGATGGGAGGGGGGTCGGGGAACACTGAAGCTTTCTTT	CASSRMGGGSGNTEAFF
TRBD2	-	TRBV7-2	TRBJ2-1	TGTGCCAGCAGCTTCGGGGCTAGCGGGAGGGAGCAGTTCTTC	CASSFGASGREQFF
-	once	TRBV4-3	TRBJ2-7	TGCGCCAGCAGCCAAGGAAGGTCCGGGATCGCCTACGAGCAGTACTTC	CASSQGRSGIAYEQYF
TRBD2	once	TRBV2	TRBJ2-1	TGTGCCAGCAGGCCAGGGGCTAGCGGGGGCCGTAGCTCCTACAATGAGCAGTTCTTC	CASRPGASGGRSSYNEQFF
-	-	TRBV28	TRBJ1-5	TGTGCCAGCTCCGGAGATGATTATAGCAATCAGCCCCAGCATTTT	CASSGDDYSNQPQHF
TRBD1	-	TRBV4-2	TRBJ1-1	TGTGCCAGCAGCCCCGAGGGGGCGCAGGACACTGAAGCTTTCTTT	CASSPEGAQDTEAFF
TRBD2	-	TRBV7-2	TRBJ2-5	TGTGCCAGCAGCTTAGGACTACAGCGCAGCGGGGGGGCGTCGGAGACCCAGTACTTC	CASSLGLQRSGGASETQYF
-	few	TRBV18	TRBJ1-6	TGTGCCAGCTCACCACGGAGGGAGGGGTCACCCCTCCACTTT	CASSPRREGSPLHF
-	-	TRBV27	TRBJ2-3	TGTGCCAGCAGCTTCCTCCCCACAGATACGCAGTATTTT	CASSFLPTDTQYF
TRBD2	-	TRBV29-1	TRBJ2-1	TGCAGCGTTGACGAACTAGCGGGGGACAATGAGCAGTTCTTC	CSVDELAGDNEQFF
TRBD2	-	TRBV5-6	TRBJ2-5	TGTGCCAGCAGCTTTTTGGCGGGGGGCGAACAAGAGACCCAGTACTTC	CASSFLAGGEQETQYF
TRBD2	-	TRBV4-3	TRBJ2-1	TGCGCCAGCAGCCAAGGGGGGAGGGGTAGCTCCTACAATGAGCAGTTCTTC	CASSQGGRGSSYNEQFF
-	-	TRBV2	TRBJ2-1	TGTGCCAGCAAGGAGCAGAGCTCCTACAATGAGCAGTTCTTC	CASKEQSSYNEQFF
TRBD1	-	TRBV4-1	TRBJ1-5	TGCGCCAGCAGCCAAGGCAGGGGGCTAGGACAGCCCCAGCATTTT	CASSQGRGLGQPQHF
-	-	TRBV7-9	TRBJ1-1	TGTGCCAGCAGCTTAGTACTGTACAACACTGAAGCTTTCTTT	CASSLVLYNTEAFF
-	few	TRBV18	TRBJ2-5	TGTGCCAGCTCACCACGAAACAGACCAGAGACCCAGTACTTC	CASSPRNRPETQYF
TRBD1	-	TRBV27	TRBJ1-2	TGTGCCAGCGGGACAGGGTTGGGCTACACCTTC	CASGTGLGYTF
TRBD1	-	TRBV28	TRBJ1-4	TGTGCCAGCAGTAAGCCCGGGACAGGGGATGAAAAACTGTTTTTT	CASSKPGTGDEKLFF
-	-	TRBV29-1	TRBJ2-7	TGCAGCGGGGCCCTAAACTCCTACGAGCAGTACTTC	CSGALNSYEQYF
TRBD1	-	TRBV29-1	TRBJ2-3	TGCAGCGTTGGGACAGGCCTAACCACAGATACGCAGTATTTT	CSVGTGLTTDTQYF
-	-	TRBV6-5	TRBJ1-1	TGTGCCAGCAGTTACGTGGGCTCAACTGAAGCTTTCTTT	CASSYVGSTEAFF
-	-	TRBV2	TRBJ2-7	TGTGCCAGCAGTGGCGGCAGCTACGAGCAGTACTTC	CASSGGSYEQYF
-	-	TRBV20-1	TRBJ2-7	TGCAGTGCTTGGACTGCGTACGAGCAGTACTTC	CSAWTAYEQYF
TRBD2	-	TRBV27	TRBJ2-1	TGTGCCAGCAGTTCACTAGCGGAGATGAACAATGAGCAGTTCTTC	CASSSLAEMNNEQFF
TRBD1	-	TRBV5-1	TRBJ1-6	TGCGCCAGCAGCCCGGGACAGGGCGCTTCACCCCTCCACTTT	CASSPGQGASPLHF
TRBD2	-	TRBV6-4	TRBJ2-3	TGTGCCAGCAGTGACTCGAGCGGGGGGGCAGCAGATACGCAGTATTTT	CASSDSSGGAADTQYF